Listed below are T cell receptor beta chains from one sample, sequenced in a study of PD-1 blockade in classical Hodgkin lymphoma. TCRdb's copy holds only in-frame clones and misses some; the assay was immunoSEQ multiplex PCR. The sample contains tens of thousands of clones, around 80% of which appear only once. The input for sequencing was peripheral blood mononuclear cells (PBMCs), taken before the fourth cycle of nivolumab. The receptors here all came from a human donor with classical Hodgkin lymphoma. Both conserved end residues are part of each CDR3. Each record gives: J gene, V gene, CDR3 protein.

>TRBJ2-3|TRBV10-3
CAIRGGKGVTDTQYF
>TRBJ2-1|TRBV4-2
CASSPQGGGGHNEQFF
>TRBJ2-5|TRBV27
CASSLGGQKETQYF
>TRBJ1-5|TRBV28
CAIRGRGFGGPQPQHF
>TRBJ2-2|TRBV9
CASSVAYSGMNTGELFF
>TRBJ1-4|TRBV2
CASIGTGRGYEKLFF
>TRBJ2-2|TRBV18
CASSQRTSVGELFF
>TRBJ2-7|TRBV6-5
CAIGGGRWYEQYF
>TRBJ2-3|TRBV11-1
CASSHTGGWTDTQYF
>TRBJ2-7|TRBV27
CASAWTGRGREQYF
>TRBJ2-1|TRBV7-9
CASSLDLGSNEQFF
>TRBJ1-2|TRBV28
CASRDRDPANYGYTF
>TRBJ1-2|TRBV5-1
CASSLGTGAHGYTF
>TRBJ2-3|TRBV6-4
CASSARTSDADTQYF
>TRBJ1-3|TRBV27
CASSASGSSGNTIYF
>TRBJ2-6|TRBV29-1
CSAGKVYGSSGANVLTF
>TRBJ2-5|TRBV5-6
CASRGLYQETQYF
>TRBJ1-6|TRBV19
CASSFRTAPDSPLHF
>TRBJ2-3|TRBV5-4
CASSATSGGTSTDTQYF
>TRBJ2-7|TRBV7-8
CASSRRTGASYEQYF
>TRBJ1-1|TRBV6-1
CASSPLSTGPEAFF
>TRBJ2-5|TRBV5-1
CASSPGTLGETQYF
>TRBJ1-2|TRBV6-5
CASSLEGGTSNYGYTF
>TRBJ2-2|TRBV19
CASSIIWSTGELFF
>TRBJ2-7|TRBV28
CASSSTLHEQYF
>TRBJ1-2|TRBV11-2
CASSYTTGFNYGYTF
>TRBJ1-2|TRBV19
CASSMVYGGAYGYTF